Listed below are T cell receptor beta chains from one sample, sequenced in a study of long-term antiretroviral therapy in people with HIV. This table comes from immunoSEQ multiplex PCR, and its TCRdb copy is limited to in-frame clones, with some not included. The sample records around 30,000 clones, around 85% being singletons. The specimen was unsorted PBMCs, collected around 3.3 years after starting antiretroviral therapy. These receptors originate from a man in his late teens or twenties with HIV. CDR3s include the opening cysteine and the closing phenylalanine or tryptophan. The D gene is left open where the match is weak. Clone size is shown for a subset of rows, as once, few, many or a class of expanded clone.

j_call clone_size d_call v_call cdr3_nt cdr3_aa
TRBJ1-5 NA NA TRBV11-2 TGTGCCAGCAGCTTAGAAGGGGACTCCAATCAGCCCCAGCATTTT CASSLEGDSNQPQHF
TRBJ1-1 NA TRBD1 TRBV18 TGTGCCAGCTCACCTCCTGGACAGGGTCGAGGCACTGAAGCTTTCTTT CASSPPGQGRGTEAFF
TRBJ2-1 NA TRBD1 TRBV14 TGTGCCAGCAGCCAAAGAAGTGGGACAGTCTACAATGAGCAGTTCTTC CASSQRSGTVYNEQFF
TRBJ2-2 once TRBD1 TRBV10-2 TGCGCCAGCAGTCCAGGGGGTGCCGGGGATACCGGGGAGCTGTTTTTT CASSPGGAGDTGELFF
TRBJ2-2 NA TRBD1 TRBV7-2 TGTGCCAGCAGCTTAGACGGGACAGGGATTAAAGCCGGGGAGCTGTTTTTT CASSLDGTGIKAGELFF
TRBJ2-5 NA NA TRBV23-1 TGCGCCAGCAGTCATCGGGACAACTACTACCAAGAGACCCAGTACTTC CASSHRDNYYQETQYF
TRBJ2-3 NA NA TRBV6-6 TGTGCCAGCAGTTACTCAGGGGGGCGCACAGATACGCAGTATTTT CASSYSGGRTDTQYF
TRBJ2-3 NA NA TRBV2 TGTACAGGGTCCGGAGTGGGCACAGATACGCAGTATTTT CTGSGVGTDTQYF
TRBJ2-7 NA NA TRBV21-1 TGTGCCAGCAGCAAAGTTTGGAGGAGGGGGGCGGGAGTTGGCTACGAGCAGTACTTC CASSKVWRRGAGVGYEQYF
TRBJ2-7 once NA TRBV27 TGTGCCAGCAGTTTTAACCGGTACGAGCAGTACTTC CASSFNRYEQYF
TRBJ1-1 NA NA TRBV27 TGTGCCAGCAGTTTTTCCCGGGGAGGCACTGAAGCTTTCTTT CASSFSRGGTEAFF
TRBJ2-1 NA NA TRBV7-2 TGTGCCAGCAGCTTCGACGGGCCCCCCTACAATGAGCAGTTCTTC CASSFDGPPYNEQFF
TRBJ2-5 NA TRBD2 TRBV9 TGTGCCAGCAGCGTACTTCTTACTTCAGGACTAGCGCTGGAGACCCAGTACTTC CASSVLLTSGLALETQYF
TRBJ1-4 NA NA TRBV5-6 TGTGCCAGCAGCTTGGGGCAGAAACGTAATGAAAAACTGTTTTTT CASSLGQKRNEKLFF
TRBJ2-7 NA TRBD1 TRBV7-2 TGTGCCAGCAGCCCGGGACAGCCCTACGAGCAGTACTTC CASSPGQPYEQYF
TRBJ2-1 NA TRBD2 TRBV10-3 TGTGCCATCAAAGCTAGCGGGATCAATGAGCAGTTCTTC CAIKASGINEQFF
TRBJ1-5 NA NA TRBV6-5 TGTGCCAGCAGTTACAGTAGCAATCAGCCCCAGCATTTT CASSYSSNQPQHF
TRBJ2-6 NA NA TRBV25-1 TGTGCCACCCATTCTGGGGCCAACGTCCTGACTTTC CATHSGANVLTF
TRBJ2-1 NA TRBD2 TRBV5-1 TGCGCCAGCAGCCCAACCCCGGTGGCGGGGGGGCCTTGGGGTCGTGATGAGCAGTTCTTC CASSPTPVAGGPWGRDEQFF
TRBJ2-7 NA TRBD1 TRBV18 TGTGCCAGCTCACAAGGCAGGGGGCTCTACGAGCAGTACTTC CASSQGRGLYEQYF
TRBJ2-7 few TRBD1 TRBV27 TGTGCCGTCAGACAGGGGTTAGGGGACGAGCAGTACTTC CAVRQGLGDEQYF
TRBJ1-1 few NA TRBV6-5 TGTGCCAGCAGTACCGGGAGGTCAGAGGTCGCTGAAGCTTTCTTT CASSTGRSEVAEAFF
TRBJ2-1 NA TRBD1 TRBV6-6 TGTGCCAGCAGTTACTCGGGACAGGGGATAGACAATGAGCAGTTCTTC CASSYSGQGIDNEQFF
TRBJ2-1 once NA TRBV7-6 TGTGCCAGCAGCTTTCGGTCGGACTCCCCCTACAATGAGCAGTTCTTC CASSFRSDSPYNEQFF
TRBJ1-1 NA NA TRBV5-1 TGCGCCAGCAGCTTGGCGGTTGACACTGAAGCTTTCTTT CASSLAVDTEAFF
TRBJ2-3 NA NA TRBV7-2 TGTGCCAGCAGCTATGGGGGCCACCAGCGAGATACGCAGTATTTT CASSYGGHQRDTQYF
TRBJ2-7 once TRBD1 TRBV19 TGTGCCAGTAGTGCGAGTGGGACAGGGTTATACGAGCAGTACTTC CASSASGTGLYEQYF
TRBJ1-3 NA NA TRBV5-6 TGTGCCAGCAGCATTGGACCCTCTGGAAACACCATATATTTT CASSIGPSGNTIYF
TRBJ1-1 NA NA TRBV5-1 TGCGCCAGCAGCAAAACGACCTACGAACTAGGCACTGAAGCTTTCTTT CASSKTTYELGTEAFF
TRBJ1-6 NA NA TRBV19 TGTGCCAGTAGTTCTCGTGGGGGCACTGATAATTCACCCCTCCACTTT CASSSRGGTDNSPLHF
TRBJ2-6 NA TRBD1 TRBV7-3 TGTGCCAGCAGCTCACTTAAGGACAGGGAGTCTGGGGCCAACGTCCTGACTTTC CASSSLKDRESGANVLTF
TRBJ2-7 NA TRBD1 TRBV7-9 TGTGCCAGCAGCCTTGTCTCCGGGACAGGGAGCTCCTACGAGCAGTACTTC CASSLVSGTGSSYEQYF
TRBJ1-1 NA NA TRBV29-1 TGCAGCGCGGATGTGGGGGGAGGGACTGAAGCTTTCTTT CSADVGGGTEAFF
TRBJ1-2 once TRBD1 TRBV28 TGTGCCAGCGAAGACCAGGGGGACCAGAGGGGCTACACCTTC CASEDQGDQRGYTF
TRBJ1-2 NA NA TRBV27 TGTGCCAGCAGCCGAAAGAGAGGGGATTCAAGTGGCTACACCTTC CASSRKRGDSSGYTF
TRBJ2-7 NA TRBD1 TRBV15 TGTGCCACCAGCGCCCGGGACAGGAACTACGAGCAGTACTTC CATSARDRNYEQYF
TRBJ2-1 NA NA TRBV10-1 TGCGCCAGCAGCCAAAGTGGTCTTTACAATGAGCAGTTCTTC CASSQSGLYNEQFF
TRBJ2-3 NA NA TRBV7-3 TGTGCCAGCAGCTTAAATGGAGGTGCAGATACGCAGTATTTT CASSLNGGADTQYF
TRBJ1-1 NA NA TRBV6-1 TGTGCCAGCAGGTGGGGAGCCGCGGACACTGAAGCTTTCTTT CASRWGAADTEAFF
TRBJ1-2 few TRBD1 TRBV7-9 TGTGCCAGCAGCTCGTATAGTGGCAGGGGGGGTGGCTACACCTTC CASSSYSGRGGGYTF
TRBJ1-2 NA TRBD1 TRBV28 TGTGCCAGCAGTTTCCGGGACAGGGGACAATCGAACTATGGCTACACCTTC CASSFRDRGQSNYGYTF
TRBJ2-7 once NA TRBV11-2 TGTGCCAGCAGCTTAGGAGGGGGAGAGCAGTACTTC CASSLGGGEQYF
TRBJ2-3 NA TRBD2 TRBV27 TGTGCCAGCAGTCCCCGCCCGGGAAGGGCGGGGACTAGTTTCCTGGGTACGCAGTATTTT CASSPRPGRAGTSFLGTQYF
TRBJ2-7 NA TRBD1 TRBV6-5 TGTGCCAGCAGTCAAAATGGGGACAGTTCCTACGAGCAGTACTTC CASSQNGDSSYEQYF
TRBJ2-1 NA NA TRBV12-5 TGTGCTGGTTCGCCTGGGAAAAATGAGCAGTTCTTC CAGSPGKNEQFF
TRBJ2-1 NA NA TRBV5-1 TGCGCCAGCAGCTTGCGTCCAGGACCATTTGAGCAGTTCTTC CASSLRPGPFEQFF
TRBJ1-5 NA TRBD1 TRBV7-6 TGTGCCAGCAGCCTACGCATCCTTAACGGGACAGGTCGGGATTTACGCGATCAGCCCCAGCATTTT CASSLRILNGTGRDLRDQPQHF
TRBJ2-7 NA TRBD2 TRBV4-2 TGTGCCAGCAGCCAAGGACTAGCGGCCTCCTACGAGCAGTACTTC CASSQGLAASYEQYF
TRBJ2-1 NA TRBD2 TRBV27 TGTGCCAGCACCTCCCTGGGGACTAGCTTTTACAATGAGCAGTTCTTC CASTSLGTSFYNEQFF
TRBJ1-4 few NA TRBV20-1 TGCAGTGCTGAGGGGGGGGATAAACTGTTTTTT CSAEGGDKLFF
TRBJ1-4 once NA TRBV2 TGTGCCAGCAAAGGCGCCCAAAGGGGGGGGCGCAGTGAAGAACTGTTTTTT CASKGAQRGGRSEELFF
TRBJ2-5 NA NA TRBV28 TGTGCCAGCAGTTTGCCAAGACGGGAGACCCAGTACTTC CASSLPRRETQYF
TRBJ2-7 NA NA TRBV7-2 TGTGCCAGCAGCTTCCGAGGGGATGGTCCCTACGAGCAGTACTTC CASSFRGDGPYEQYF
TRBJ1-3 NA NA TRBV28 TGTGCCAGCAGCCAATCTCCTGGAAACACCATATATTTT CASSQSPGNTIYF
TRBJ2-1 NA NA TRBV4-1 TGCGCCAGCAGCTTCACTAGGACCGATGAGCAGTTCTTC CASSFTRTDEQFF